This T cell receptor beta chain stems from a study of neurological immune-mediated disorders. This clonotype came up many times. The V end lost 5 bases, the J end lost 0 bases, and 14 bases lay between the germline ends. The CDR3 runs 17 residues. Per germline, CDR1 SEHNR and CDR2 FQNEAQ (reference sequence). TCRdb called the 5' RACE reads again in MiXCR, with one record for every CDR3 protein. The sample includes just under 60,000 distinct CDR3 sequences, 2% to 3% of them seen just once. The chain uses TRBV7-9 and TRBJ1-6; D unclear. The clonotype originates from a man aged 45-60 years with multiple sclerosis. The specimen sequenced was PBMCs. DNA of the CDR3: TGTGCCAGCAGCCGGGAGACACTCCTCTCCTATAATTCACCCCTCCACTTT. As protein: CASSRETLLSYNSPLHF.